The subject of this entry is one T cell receptor beta chain. Its antigen is unknown. The record originates from a study of T cells in tuberculosis. Study-wide background: A South African cohort included IGRA-negative adolescents, latently infected IGRA-positive adolescents and adults with active tuberculosis. Study conclusions and caveats: Active tuberculosis alpha repertoires lay closer to GMM-specific TCRs than controls'. Shorter CDR3-alpha in active tuberculosis partly drove smaller distances.

The assay was immunoSEQ multiplex PCR, and TCRdb's table has in-frame clones only and misses some. The sample contains under 50,000 clones, roughly 95% of which appear only once. The germline V and J ends were trimmed by 3 bases and 2 bases, with 3 bases remaining between them. Germline V lookup: CDR1 SGHDT, CDR2 YYEEEE. CDR3 length: 11 residues. The time point was: new active TB diagnosis, blood taken before or within 7 days of starting treatment. Confirmation came from sputum smear and/or culture positivity for M. tuberculosis. The sample was PBMCs, taken at tuberculosis diagnosis. The sequence was obtained from an adult with tuberculosis. The rearrangement uses TRBV5-6 and TRBJ2-7, with D unclear. The CDR3 nucleotides read TGTGCCAGCAGCTACACCTACGAGCAGTACTTC. Amino acids: CASSYTYEQYF.